The 19 T cell receptor beta chains listed next were all sequenced from one sample in a study of cytomegalovirus exposure and HLA in healthy donors. The PCR was carried out with 60 Vbeta primers and 13 Jbeta primers. Generated by immunoSEQ multiplex PCR, the TCRdb table keeps only in-frame clones and is missing some. The sample contains 210,000 or so clones, about 80% of which appear only once. Specimen: PBMCs. Receptor source: a young man in good health and CMV-seronegative.

This CDR3 reads CASSFTRLAVTNTGELFF. The CDR3, as DNA: TGTGCCAGCAGCTTCACGCGACTAGCGGTTACGAACACCGGGGAGCTGTTTTTT. This chain connects TRBV5-8 to TRBJ2-2, with TRBD2 identical over 9 bases. The junction had 8 bases not matched to a gene; V was cut back by 2 bases and J by 0 bases. This CDR3 has 18 amino acids. Per the germline V gene, CDR1 is SGHTS and CDR2 is YDEGEE.

The chain combines TRBV4-3 with TRBJ1-1; D perhaps matches TRBD1 (5 bases). Trimming took 3 bases from V and 8 from J, leaving 10 bases between them. Per the germline V gene, CDR1 is LGHNA and CDR2 is YSLEER. This CDR3 contains 12 residues. The DNA for the CDR3 is TGCGCCAGCAGCCAGGCGGGACGAGAAGCTTTCTTT. This encodes CASSQAGREAFF.

This clone was detected a few times. The chain has TRBV5-4 and TRBJ2-7; D is unclear. In germline, CDR1 is SGHNT, CDR2 YYREEE (reference sequence). CDR3 length: 12 amino acids. The V and J ends lost 1 base and 4 bases respectively, with 6 bases between them. This CDR3 reads CASSLFGYEQYF. The CDR3 DNA sequence: TGTGCCAGCAGCTTGTTCGGTTACGAGCAGTACTTC. Full variable domain (remainder filled in from reference TRBV5-4 and TRBJ2-7): ETGVTQSPTHLIKTRGQQVTLRCSSQSGHNTVSWYQQALGQGPQFIFQYYREEENGRGNFPPRFSGLQFPNYSSELNVNALELDDSALYLCASSLFGYEQYFGPGTRLTVT.

The V gene is TRBV27, the J gene TRBJ2-7; TRBD1 matches at 12 bases. J lost 7 bases, V lost 2 bases, and 12 bases had no gene match. The length of the CDR3 is 17 residues. CDR1 and CDR2 (germline): MNHEY, SMNVEV (reference sequence). The chain's CDR3 is CASSLDRGTGGFGEQYF. Here the CDR3 DNA reads TGTGCCAGCAGTTTAGATCGGGGGACAGGGGGCTTCGGGGAGCAGTACTTC.

This sequence joins TRBV10-3 and TRBJ2-1, with 8 bases lining up with TRBD2. With V trimmed by 4 bases and J by 7 bases, 9 bases remained unmatched. The CDR3 is 15 residues long. Germline CDR1 reads ENHRY; CDR2 reads SYGVKD. This CDR3 reads CAISGTSGGQNEQFF. The DNA of the CDR3 is TGTGCCATCAGTGGCACTAGCGGAGGTCAAAATGAGCAGTTCTTC.

The V gene is TRBV7-3, the J gene TRBJ1-1; 9 nucleotides match TRBD1. V shed 0 bases and J 2 bases; nucleotides not matched to a gene: 10. CDR3 length: 18 residues. Per germline, CDR1 SGHTA and CDR2 FQGTGA. CDR3 sequence (DNA): TGTGCCAGCAGCTTAACGAGGGTGGGACAGGGCGCAAACACTGAAGCTTTCTTT. Translated: CASSLTRVGQGANTEAFF.

The chain is built from TRBV6-5 and TRBJ2-2, with 8 bases identical to TRBD1. Per germline, CDR1 MNHEY and CDR2 SVGAGI. This CDR3 spans 13 amino acids. Trimming cost V 7 bases and J 2 bases; bases outside gene matches: 0. CDR3 amino acids: CASTGGNTGELFF. CDR3 bases: TGTGCCAGCACAGGGGGCAACACCGGGGAGCTGTTTTTT.

This chain joins TRBV4-3 and TRBJ1-2, with a tentative D call TRBD1 (5 bases). Germline lookup yields CDR1 LGHNA and CDR2 YSLEER. The CDR3 runs to 16 residues. Trimming took 1 base from V and 4 from J, leaving 16 bases between them. The DNA for the CDR3 is TGCGCCAGCAGCCAAGTTGGAGGGGCAGGGAGCTATGGCTACACCTTC. It encodes CASSQVGGAGSYGYTF.

The chain carries TRBV4-3 and TRBJ1-2; tentative D call: TRBD1 (5 bases). Germline CDR1 and CDR2: LGHNA and YSLEER. This CDR3 region has 14 residues. V gave up 1 base and J gave up 8 bases, with 14 bases separating them. In DNA, the CDR3 is TGCGCCAGCAGCCAAGCGGCGCAGGGAAGAGGCTACACCTTC. The encoded protein is CASSQAAQGRGYTF.

The CDR3 DNA reads TGCGCCAGCAGCCGCGGACAGGGGGCAGGAGATGAGCAGTTCTTC. Translated, it gives CASSRGQGAGDEQFF. The rearrangement links TRBV4-3 to TRBJ2-1, with TRBD1 matching over 11 bases. The CDR3 has 15 amino acids. Trimming removed 4 bases from V and 8 bases from J; junction bases left unmatched: 7. Per the germline V gene, CDR1 is LGHNA and CDR2 is YSLEER.

This sequence joins TRBV11-3 and TRBJ2-7; a possible D gene is TRBD2 (6 bases). V dropped 3 bases and J dropped 1 base, with 13 bases sitting between them. Germline V gene sequence: CDR1 SGHNT, CDR2 YENEEA. The CDR3 runs to 15 residues. CDR3 DNA sequence: TGTGCCAGCAGCTTTAAGGGACTTACGTCCTACGAGCAGTACTTC. The encoded protein is CASSFKGLTSYEQYF.

The genes are TRBV2 and TRBJ2-3; weak D call: TRBD1 (5 bases). The CDR3 is made up of 12 amino acids. Germline V CDR1 and CDR2: SNHLY, FYNNEI. V was trimmed by 5 bases and J by 5 bases, leaving 8 bases between them. The CDR3 loop reads CASSRQIDTQYF. Written as DNA, the CDR3 is TGTGCCAGCAGTAGACAGATAGATACGCAGTATTTT.

V is TRBV5-1 and J is TRBJ1-1, with TRBD1 identical over 8 bases. The CDR3 runs to 18 residues. Unmatched junction bases numbered 15, after V lost 4 bases and J lost 1 base. The germline gives CDR1 SGHRS, CDR2 YFSETQ. The CDR3 sequence: CASSTGQGPAARNTEAFF. Written as DNA, the CDR3 is TGCGCCAGCAGCACCGGACAGGGTCCGGCGGCGAGGAACACTGAAGCTTTCTTT.

The chain combines TRBV5-6 with TRBJ2-3; D is undetermined. V dropped 4 bases and J dropped 1 base, with 7 bases sitting between them. The germline gives CDR1 SGHDT, CDR2 YYEEEE. This CDR3 has 13 amino acids. In DNA, the CDR3 is TGTGCCAGCAGCCCTCCGGGCACAGATACGCAGTATTTT. This sequence encodes CASSPPGTDTQYF.

This clone was recorded many times. The J gene is TRBJ1-2, the V gene TRBV2; D is possibly TRBD1 (6 bases). V dropped 8 bases and J dropped 4 bases, with 29 bases sitting between them. Germline V gives CDR1 SNHLY, CDR2 FYNNEI. The CDR3 length is 18 residues. The CDR3 protein is CASSISTGLMVLGYGYTF. The CDR3 coding sequence is TGTGCCAGCTCGATCTCAACAGGGCTGATGGTACTAGGCTATGGCTACACCTTC. The full variable domain, its missing parts supplied by reference TRBV2 and TRBJ1-2, is EPEVTQTPSHQVTQMGQEVILRCVPISNHLYFYWYRQILGQKVEFLVSFYNNEISEKSEIFDDQFSVERPDGSNFTLKIRSTKLEDSAMYFCASSISTGLMVLGYGYTFGSGTRLTVV.

The chain uses TRBV27 and TRBJ1-6; perhaps TRBD1 as D (5 bases). Germline-derived CDR1 and CDR2 are MNHEY and SMNVEV (reference sequence). Trimming shortened V by 6 bases and J by 4 bases, and 16 bases separated the two germline ends. This CDR3 region has 16 residues. The CDR3 loop is CASRLDSYLYNSPLHF. In DNA form, the CDR3 reads TGTGCCAGCAGACTCGACAGTTACCTTTATAATTCACCCCTCCACTTT.

This clone was observed a handful of times. This sequence joins TRBV9 and TRBJ1-1; D may be TRBD1 (6 bases). CDR1 SGDLS and CDR2 YYNGEE come from the germline V gene. The CDR3 is made up of 15 amino acids. The germline V and J ends were trimmed by 4 bases and 1 base, with 14 bases remaining between them. CDR3 sequence reads: CASSPWDTRNTEAFF. In DNA form, the CDR3 reads TGTGCCAGCAGCCCATGGGACACCAGGAACACTGAAGCTTTCTTT.

This chain connects TRBV11-2 to TRBJ2-1; D remains ambiguous. In germline, CDR1 is SGHAT, CDR2 FQNNGV. The ends were cut back, 0 bases at V and 0 bases at J, with 9 bases in the middle. The CDR3 spans 16 residues. CDR3 amino acids: CASSLDAGPSYNEQFF. The CDR3 region has the DNA TGTGCCAGCAGCTTAGATGCAGGTCCCTCCTACAATGAGCAGTTCTTC.

The chain uses TRBV4-3 and TRBJ1-5; perhaps TRBD1 as D (6 bases). CDR1 is LGHNA, CDR2 YSLEER, per germline. Trimming left V 4 bases short and J 7 bases short, with 11 bases between. The CDR3 is 13 residues long. The CDR3 DNA sequence: TGCGCCAGCAGCCTGTTCAGGGGCCAGCCCCAGCATTTT. Translating gives CASSLFRGQPQHF.